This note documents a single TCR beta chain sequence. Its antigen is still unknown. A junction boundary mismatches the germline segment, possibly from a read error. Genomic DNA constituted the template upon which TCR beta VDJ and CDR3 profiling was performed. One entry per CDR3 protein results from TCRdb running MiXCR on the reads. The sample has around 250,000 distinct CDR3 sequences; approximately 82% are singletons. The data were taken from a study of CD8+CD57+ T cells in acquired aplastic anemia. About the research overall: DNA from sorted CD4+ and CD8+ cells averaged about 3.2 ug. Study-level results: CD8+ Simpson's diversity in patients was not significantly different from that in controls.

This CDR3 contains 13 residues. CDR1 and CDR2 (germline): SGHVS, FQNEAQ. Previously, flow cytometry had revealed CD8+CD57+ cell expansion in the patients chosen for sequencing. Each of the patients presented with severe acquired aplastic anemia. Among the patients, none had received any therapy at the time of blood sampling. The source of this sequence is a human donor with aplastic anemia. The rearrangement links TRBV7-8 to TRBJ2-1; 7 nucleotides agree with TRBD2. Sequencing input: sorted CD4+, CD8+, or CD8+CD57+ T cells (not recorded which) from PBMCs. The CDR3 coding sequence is TGTGCCAGCAGCTTTGGGGGGGTCCATGCGGAGTTTTTC. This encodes CASSFGGVHAEFF. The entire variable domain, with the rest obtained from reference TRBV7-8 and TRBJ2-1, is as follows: GAGVSQSPRYKVAKRGQDVALRCDPISGHVSLFWYQQALGQGPEFLTYFQNEAQLDKSGLPSDRFFAERPEGSVSTLKIQRTQQEDSAVYLCASSFGGVHAEFFGPGTRLTVL.